A selection of T cell receptor beta chains follows, all from one sample in a study of control samples from healthy donors and cancer patients. The table came from immunoSEQ multiplex PCR; TCRdb's copy has only in-frame clones and leaves some out. Among about 89,000 clones listed, approximately 81% were seen once. Sequencing input: blood. Source of these receptors: a woman aged 40 to 49 in good health. The CDR3 runs from the conserved cysteine through the conserved F or W. The D gene is left open where the match is weak. Clone size is given for some rows only: seen once, a few or many times, or a class if the clone is expanded.

clone size: NA
J gene: TRBJ2-1
D gene: NA
V gene: TRBV5-8
CDR3 DNA: TGTGCCAGCAGCTTAGGTAGGATGAGCTCCTACAATGAGCAGTTCTTC
CDR3 protein: CASSLGRMSSYNEQFF

clone size: NA
J gene: TRBJ1-1
D gene: NA
V gene: TRBV5-4
CDR3 DNA: TGTGCCAGCAGCTTGGACGTGGGATCTGAAGCTTTCTTT
CDR3 protein: CASSLDVGSEAFF

clone size: once
J gene: TRBJ2-3
D gene: NA
V gene: TRBV5-4
CDR3 DNA: TGTGCCAGCAGCCGGGACTTCGTAGATACGCAGTATTTT
CDR3 protein: CASSRDFVDTQYF

clone size: NA
J gene: TRBJ1-1
D gene: TRBD1
V gene: TRBV4-1
CDR3 DNA: TGCGCCAGCAGCCAAGGGACAGGTTCCACTGAAGCTTTCTTT
CDR3 protein: CASSQGTGSTEAFF

clone size: NA
J gene: TRBJ2-4
D gene: NA
V gene: TRBV5-3
CDR3 DNA: TGTGCCAGAAGATATCAACCTAAAAACATTCAGTACTTC
CDR3 protein: CARRYQPKNIQYF

clone size: NA
J gene: TRBJ2-2
D gene: NA
V gene: TRBV2
CDR3 DNA: TGTGCCAGCGCGGACGAGACCGGGGAGCTGTTTTTT
CDR3 protein: CASADETGELFF

clone size: NA
J gene: TRBJ2-7
D gene: NA
V gene: TRBV5-1
CDR3 DNA: TGCGCCAGCAGCTTAGGACTATTAAGCTCCTACGAGCAGTACTTC
CDR3 protein: CASSLGLLSSYEQYF

clone size: NA
J gene: TRBJ2-7
D gene: NA
V gene: TRBV18
CDR3 DNA: TGTGCCAGCTCACCCCGCGAGGTCACCTACGAGCAGTACTTC
CDR3 protein: CASSPREVTYEQYF

clone size: NA
J gene: TRBJ2-5
D gene: NA
V gene: TRBV9
CDR3 DNA: TGTGCCAGCAGCCCTCTCGTGGCTGGGGAGACCCAGTACTTC
CDR3 protein: CASSPLVAGETQYF

clone size: NA
J gene: TRBJ2-1
D gene: TRBD2
V gene: TRBV7-2
CDR3 DNA: TGTGCCAGCAGCTTAGTGGCTAGCGGAACCTACAATGAGCAGTTCTTC
CDR3 protein: CASSLVASGTYNEQFF

clone size: NA
J gene: TRBJ2-5
D gene: NA
V gene: TRBV18
CDR3 DNA: TGTGCCAGCTCACGAACCACAGGAATTGGGGAGACCCAGTACTTC
CDR3 protein: CASSRTTGIGETQYF

clone size: NA
J gene: TRBJ1-3
D gene: NA
V gene: TRBV6-5
CDR3 DNA: TGTGCCAGCAGCCTCTCTGGAAACACCATATATTTT
CDR3 protein: CASSLSGNTIYF

clone size: once
J gene: TRBJ1-2
D gene: NA
V gene: TRBV6-7
CDR3 DNA: TGTGCCGGAATCTTACAGGGAGGTTATGGCTACACCTTC
CDR3 protein: CAGILQGGYGYTF

clone size: NA
J gene: TRBJ1-1
D gene: NA
V gene: TRBV4-3
CDR3 DNA: TGCGCCAGCAGCCAAGACCATCAATCTACAGGGATAGCTTTCTTT
CDR3 protein: CASSQDHQSTGIAFF

clone size: NA
J gene: TRBJ1-2
D gene: TRBD1
V gene: TRBV5-5
CDR3 DNA: TGTGCCAGCAGCTTGGTACGACAGGGAGAATATGGCTACACCTTC
CDR3 protein: CASSLVRQGEYGYTF

clone size: NA
J gene: TRBJ2-1
D gene: NA
V gene: TRBV6-2/TRBV6-3
CDR3 DNA: TGTGCCAGCAGTTACATGTCTAGAAACCCGAATGAGCAGTTCTTC
CDR3 protein: CASSYMSRNPNEQFF

clone size: once
J gene: TRBJ1-2
D gene: NA
V gene: TRBV9
CDR3 DNA: TGTGCCAGCAGCGGCAGGGCTGTGGGCTATGGCTACACCTTC
CDR3 protein: CASSGRAVGYGYTF

clone size: NA
J gene: TRBJ1-5
D gene: TRBD1
V gene: TRBV4-1
CDR3 DNA: TGCGCCAGCAGCCAACCCCCGGGACAGGGAGGCAGCAATCAGCCCCAGCATTTT
CDR3 protein: CASSQPPGQGGSNQPQHF

clone size: NA
J gene: TRBJ2-1
D gene: NA
V gene: TRBV6-2/TRBV6-3
CDR3 DNA: TGTGCCAGCAGTTACTCTGGGCAGGGGAAAGAGCAGTTCTTC
CDR3 protein: CASSYSGQGKEQFF

clone size: once
J gene: TRBJ2-2
D gene: NA
V gene: TRBV6-5
CDR3 DNA: TGTGCCACCAGGGCAGGATCGAACACCGGGGAGCTGTTTTTT
CDR3 protein: CATRAGSNTGELFF